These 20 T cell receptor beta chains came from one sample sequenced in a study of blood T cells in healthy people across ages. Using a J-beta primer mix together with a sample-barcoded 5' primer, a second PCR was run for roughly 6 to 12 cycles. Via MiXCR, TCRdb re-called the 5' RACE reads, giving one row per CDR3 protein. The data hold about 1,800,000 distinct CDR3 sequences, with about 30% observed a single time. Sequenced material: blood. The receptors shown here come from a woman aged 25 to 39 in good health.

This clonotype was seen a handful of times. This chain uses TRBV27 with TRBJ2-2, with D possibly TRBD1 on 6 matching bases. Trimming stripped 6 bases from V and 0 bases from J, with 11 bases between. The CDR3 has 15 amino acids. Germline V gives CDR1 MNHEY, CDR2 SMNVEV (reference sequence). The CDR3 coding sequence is TGTGCCAGCAGAAACAGGGCGGCGAACACCGGGGAGCTGTTTTTT. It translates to CASRNRAANTGELFF.

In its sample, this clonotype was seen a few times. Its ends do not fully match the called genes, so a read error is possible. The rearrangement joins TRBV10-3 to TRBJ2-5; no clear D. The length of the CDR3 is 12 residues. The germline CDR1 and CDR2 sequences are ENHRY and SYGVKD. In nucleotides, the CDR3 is TGTACCATCAGTGAGGTCCGGGAGACCCAGTACTTC. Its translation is CTISEVRETQYF.

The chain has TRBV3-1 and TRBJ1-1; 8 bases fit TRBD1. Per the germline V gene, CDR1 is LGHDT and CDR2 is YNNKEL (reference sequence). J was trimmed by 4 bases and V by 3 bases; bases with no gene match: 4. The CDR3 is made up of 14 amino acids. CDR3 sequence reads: CASSQDRDGTEAFF. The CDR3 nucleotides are TGTGCCAGCAGCCAGGACAGGGATGGCACTGAAGCTTTCTTT.

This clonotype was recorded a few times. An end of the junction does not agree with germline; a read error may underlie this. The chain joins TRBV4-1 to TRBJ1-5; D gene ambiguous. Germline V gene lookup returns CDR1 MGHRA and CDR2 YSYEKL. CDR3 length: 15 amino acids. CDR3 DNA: TGCGCCGGCAGCCAAGCGGCTGGGGATGGCCAGCCCCAGCATTTT. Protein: CAGSQAAGDGQPQHF.

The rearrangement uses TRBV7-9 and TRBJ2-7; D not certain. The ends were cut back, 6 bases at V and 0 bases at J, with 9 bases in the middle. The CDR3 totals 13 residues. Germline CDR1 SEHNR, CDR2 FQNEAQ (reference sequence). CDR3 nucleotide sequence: TGTGCCAGCAGATACAGCAGCTCCTACGAGCAGTACTTC. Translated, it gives CASRYSSSYEQYF.

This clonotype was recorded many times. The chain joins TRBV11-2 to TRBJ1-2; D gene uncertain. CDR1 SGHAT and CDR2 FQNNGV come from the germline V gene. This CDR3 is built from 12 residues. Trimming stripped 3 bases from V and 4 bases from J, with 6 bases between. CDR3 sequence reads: CASSLGTYGYTF. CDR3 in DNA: TGTGCCAGCAGCTTGGGCACCTATGGCTACACCTTC.

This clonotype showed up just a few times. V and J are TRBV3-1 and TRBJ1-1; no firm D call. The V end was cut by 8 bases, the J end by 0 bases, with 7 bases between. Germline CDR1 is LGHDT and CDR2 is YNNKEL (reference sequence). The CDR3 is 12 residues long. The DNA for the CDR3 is TGTGCCAGCCGTGATATGAACACTGAAGCTTTCTTT. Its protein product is CASRDMNTEAFF.

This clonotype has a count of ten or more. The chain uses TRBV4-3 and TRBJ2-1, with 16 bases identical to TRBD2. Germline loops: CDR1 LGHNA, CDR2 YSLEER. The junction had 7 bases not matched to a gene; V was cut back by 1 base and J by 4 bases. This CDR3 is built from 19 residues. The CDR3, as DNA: TGCGCCAGCAGCCAAGTACAGGGACTAGCGGGAGGGCCATACAATGAGCAGTTCTTC. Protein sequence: CASSQVQGLAGGPYNEQFF.

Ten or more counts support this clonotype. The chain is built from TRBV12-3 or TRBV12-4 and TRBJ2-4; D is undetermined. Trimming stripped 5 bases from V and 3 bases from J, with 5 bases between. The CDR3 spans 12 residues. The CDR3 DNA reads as TGTGCCAGCAGTCTTTACAAAAACATTCAGTACTTC. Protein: CASSLYKNIQYF.

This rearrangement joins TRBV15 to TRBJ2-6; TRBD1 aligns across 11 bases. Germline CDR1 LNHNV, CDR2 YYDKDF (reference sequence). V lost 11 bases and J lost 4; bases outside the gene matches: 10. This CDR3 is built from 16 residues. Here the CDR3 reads CASEWDRGSGANVLTF. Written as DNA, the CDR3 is TGTGCCTCGGAGTGGGACAGGGGGTCAGGGGCCAACGTCCTGACTTTC.

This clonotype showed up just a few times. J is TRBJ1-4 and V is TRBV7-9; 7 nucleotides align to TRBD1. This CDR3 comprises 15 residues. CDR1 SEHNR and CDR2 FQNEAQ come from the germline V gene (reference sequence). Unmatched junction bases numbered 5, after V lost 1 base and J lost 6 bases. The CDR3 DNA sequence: TGTGCCAGCAGCTTAGGACCAGGGGGAGATGAAAAACTGTTTTTT. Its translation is CASSLGPGGDEKLFF.

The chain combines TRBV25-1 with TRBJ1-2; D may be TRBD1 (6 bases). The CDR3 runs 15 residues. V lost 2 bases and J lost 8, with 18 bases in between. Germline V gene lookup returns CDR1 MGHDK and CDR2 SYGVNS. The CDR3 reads CASSEPKIRGSGYTF. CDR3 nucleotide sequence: TGTGCCAGCAGTGAACCCAAGATCAGGGGTAGCGGCTACACCTTC.

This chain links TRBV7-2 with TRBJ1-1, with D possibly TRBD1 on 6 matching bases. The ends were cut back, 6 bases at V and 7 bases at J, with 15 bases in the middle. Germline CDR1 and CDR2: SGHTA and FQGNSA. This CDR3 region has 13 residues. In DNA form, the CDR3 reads TGTGCCAGCAGGTTACAGGGCTGGAGTGAAGCTTTCTTT. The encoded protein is CASRLQGWSEAFF. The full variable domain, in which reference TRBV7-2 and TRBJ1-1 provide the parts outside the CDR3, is GAGVSQSPSNKVTEKGKDVELRCDPISGHTALYWYRQSLGQGLEFLIYFQGNSAPDKSGLPSDRFSAERTGGSVSTLTIQRTQQEDSAVYLCASRLQGWSEAFFGQGTRLTVV.

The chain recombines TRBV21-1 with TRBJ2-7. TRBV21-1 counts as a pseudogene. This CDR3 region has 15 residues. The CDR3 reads CASSKDWTLSHEQYF. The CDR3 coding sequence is TGTGCCAGCAGCAAAGACTGGACCCTCTCCCACGAGCAGTACTTC.

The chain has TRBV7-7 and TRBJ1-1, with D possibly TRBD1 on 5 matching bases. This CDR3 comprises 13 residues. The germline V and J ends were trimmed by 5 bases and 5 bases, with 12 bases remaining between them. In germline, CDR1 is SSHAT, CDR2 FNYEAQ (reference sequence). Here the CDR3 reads CASSIRVGTEAFF. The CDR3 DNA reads TGTGCCAGCAGCATCAGGGTAGGGACTGAAGCTTTCTTT.

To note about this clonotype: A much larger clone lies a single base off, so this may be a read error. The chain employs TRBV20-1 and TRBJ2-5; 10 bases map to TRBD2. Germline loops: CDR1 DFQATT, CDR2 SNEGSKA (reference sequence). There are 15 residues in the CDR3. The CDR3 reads CSVRDQRGGGETQYF. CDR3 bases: TGCAGTGTTAGAGATCAGCGGGGGGGTGGAGAGACCCAGTACTTC.

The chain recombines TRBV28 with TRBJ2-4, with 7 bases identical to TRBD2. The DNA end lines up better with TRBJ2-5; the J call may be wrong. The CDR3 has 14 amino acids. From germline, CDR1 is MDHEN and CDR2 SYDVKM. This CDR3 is CASRFYGGGGTQYF. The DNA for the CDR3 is TGTGCCAGCAGATTTTACGGCGGGGGAGGGACCCAGTACTTC.

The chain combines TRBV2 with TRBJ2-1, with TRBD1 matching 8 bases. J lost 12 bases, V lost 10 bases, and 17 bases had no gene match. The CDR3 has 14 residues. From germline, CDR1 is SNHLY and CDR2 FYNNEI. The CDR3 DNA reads TGTGCCACCGCCTTCGACAGGGGCGGCGATGGGCAGTTCTTC. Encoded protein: CATAFDRGGDGQFF.

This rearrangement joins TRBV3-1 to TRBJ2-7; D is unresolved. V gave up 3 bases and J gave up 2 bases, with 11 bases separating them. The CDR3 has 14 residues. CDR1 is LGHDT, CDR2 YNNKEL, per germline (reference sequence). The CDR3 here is CASSQLDGPYEQYF. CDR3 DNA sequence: TGTGCCAGCAGCCAGTTAGACGGACCCTACGAGCAGTACTTC.

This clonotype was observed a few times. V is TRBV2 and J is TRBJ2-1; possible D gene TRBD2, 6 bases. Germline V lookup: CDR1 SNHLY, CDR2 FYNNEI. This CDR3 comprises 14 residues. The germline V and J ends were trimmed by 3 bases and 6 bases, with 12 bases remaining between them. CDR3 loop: CASSETRLANEQFF. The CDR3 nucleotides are TGTGCCAGCAGTGAGACTAGGCTCGCCAATGAGCAGTTCTTC. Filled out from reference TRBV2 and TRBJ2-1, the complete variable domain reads EPEVTQTPSHQVTQMGQEVILRCVPISNHLYFYWYRQILGQKVEFLVSFYNNEISEKSEIFDDQFSVERPDGSNFTLKIRSTKLEDSAMYFCASSETRLANEQFFGPGTRLTVL.